The 10 T cell receptor beta chains reported below all come from one sample, sequenced in a study of T-cell reconstitution after alpha-beta-depleted transplantation in children. Molecular barcoding with unique molecular identifiers was used for the TCRbeta library. MiXCR, run by TCRdb on the PCR reads, gives a single entry per CDR3 protein. The data show some 300,000 distinct CDR3 sequences, about a tenth seen once. The starting material was PBMCs from the stem cell graft donor, obtained from the stem cell graft. The receptors stem from a human donor who donated a stem cell graft to a child with acute lymphoblastic leukemia.

The rearrangement links TRBV15 to TRBJ1-2; the D gene is possibly TRBD1 (6 bases). The CDR3 totals 15 residues. The V and J ends lost 6 bases and 4 bases respectively, with 18 bases between them. Looked up from germline, CDR1 is LNHNV and CDR2 is YYDKDF (reference sequence). The CDR3 DNA follows: TGTGCCACCAGAGAACTCACAGGGCTTGCCTATGGCTACACCTTC. Residues: CATRELTGLAYGYTF.

The chain combines TRBV15 with TRBJ2-1; D might be TRBD2 (5 bases). V lost 0 bases and J 4 bases, leaving 13 bases between the germline ends. Germline V gene lookup returns CDR1 LNHNV and CDR2 YYDKDF (reference sequence). The CDR3 contains 16 residues. The CDR3 sequence is CATSRDLWENYNEQFF. Here the CDR3 DNA reads TGTGCCACCAGCAGAGATCTGTGGGAGAATTACAATGAGCAGTTCTTC.

This clonotype was detected ten times or more. The chain combines TRBV4-3 with TRBJ2-2; D might be TRBD1 (5 bases). Per germline, CDR1 LGHNA and CDR2 YSLEER. Trimming took 0 bases from V and 4 from J, leaving 15 bases between them. The CDR3 has 17 residues. CDR3 DNA sequence: TGCGCCAGCAGCCAAGATACAGCCAGGGCCCTCACCGGGGAGCTGTTTTTT. Translating it yields CASSQDTARALTGELFF.

The genes are TRBV5-1 and TRBJ2-2, with D uncertain. Germline V gene data show CDR1 as SGHRS and CDR2 as YFSETQ. V lost 2 bases to trimming and J lost 2 bases, with 7 bases between them. The CDR3 is 14 residues long. The CDR3 nucleotides read TGCGCCAGCAGCTTCCAGGTTAACACCGGGGAGCTGTTTTTT. Translated: CASSFQVNTGELFF. Full variable domain (outside the CDR3, taken from reference TRBV5-1 and TRBJ2-2): KAGVTQTPRYLIKTRGQQVTLSCSPISGHRSVSWYQQTPGQGLQFLFEYFSETQRNKGNFPGRFSGRQFSNSRSEMNVSTLELGDSALYLCASSFQVNTGELFFGEGSRLTVL.

There are many counts of this clonotype. The DNA of the CDR3 is TGTGCCAGCAGTTTAGCGGATTATAGCAATCAGCCCCAGCATTTT. Encoded protein: CASSLADYSNQPQHF. V and J are TRBV12-3 or TRBV12-4 and TRBJ1-5; D ambiguous. The CDR3 spans 15 residues. V was cut by 0 bases and J by 0 bases, with 6 bases left in between.

This clonotype has only a few counts. V is TRBV12-3 or TRBV12-4 and J is TRBJ1-1; D unclear. V gave up 3 bases and J gave up 1 base, with 6 bases separating them. The CDR3 contains 13 residues. This chain's CDR3 is CASSFSWNTEAFF. In DNA, the CDR3 is TGTGCCAGCAGTTTTTCCTGGAACACTGAAGCTTTCTTT.

The chain employs TRBV14 and TRBJ2-1; D call uncertain. The V gene's germline CDR1 is SGHDN and CDR2 FVKESK. The CDR3 has 15 amino acids. Trimming stripped 5 bases from V and 7 bases from J, with 18 bases between. The CDR3 DNA is TGTGCCAGCAGCGCCGGCCCCCATAGTGCGAATGAGCAGTTCTTC. Translated: CASSAGPHSANEQFF.

This clonotype was recorded at least ten times. The rearrangement links TRBV4-3 to TRBJ2-3, with 7 bases identical to TRBD1. V shed 0 bases, J shed 2 bases, and the junction held 5 bases outside the gene matches. Germline V CDR1 and CDR2: LGHNA, YSLEER. This CDR3 is 16 amino acids long. CDR3 sequence: CASSQDWTGSTDTQYF. The CDR3 bases are TGCGCCAGCAGCCAAGATTGGACAGGTTCCACAGATACGCAGTATTTT.

This clonotype came up a few times. The rearrangement joins TRBV5-1 to TRBJ2-1; 9 bases align to TRBD1. Germline V gives CDR1 SGHRS, CDR2 YFSETQ. V lost 4 bases to trimming and J lost 2 bases; unmatched junction nucleotides: 4. The CDR3 extends over 15 amino acids. The CDR3 coding sequence is TGCGCCAGCAGCGATCGGACAGGGGCCTACAATGAGCAGTTCTTC. Residues: CASSDRTGAYNEQFF.

The chain is built from TRBV24-1 and TRBJ2-5; no reliable D call. Trimming took 12 bases from V and 0 from J, leaving 10 bases between them. The germline gives CDR1 KGHDR, CDR2 SFDVKD. The CDR3 length is 12 residues. The CDR3 loop is CAANDYQETQYF. As DNA, the CDR3 is TGTGCCGCCAATGACTACCAAGAGACCCAGTACTTC.